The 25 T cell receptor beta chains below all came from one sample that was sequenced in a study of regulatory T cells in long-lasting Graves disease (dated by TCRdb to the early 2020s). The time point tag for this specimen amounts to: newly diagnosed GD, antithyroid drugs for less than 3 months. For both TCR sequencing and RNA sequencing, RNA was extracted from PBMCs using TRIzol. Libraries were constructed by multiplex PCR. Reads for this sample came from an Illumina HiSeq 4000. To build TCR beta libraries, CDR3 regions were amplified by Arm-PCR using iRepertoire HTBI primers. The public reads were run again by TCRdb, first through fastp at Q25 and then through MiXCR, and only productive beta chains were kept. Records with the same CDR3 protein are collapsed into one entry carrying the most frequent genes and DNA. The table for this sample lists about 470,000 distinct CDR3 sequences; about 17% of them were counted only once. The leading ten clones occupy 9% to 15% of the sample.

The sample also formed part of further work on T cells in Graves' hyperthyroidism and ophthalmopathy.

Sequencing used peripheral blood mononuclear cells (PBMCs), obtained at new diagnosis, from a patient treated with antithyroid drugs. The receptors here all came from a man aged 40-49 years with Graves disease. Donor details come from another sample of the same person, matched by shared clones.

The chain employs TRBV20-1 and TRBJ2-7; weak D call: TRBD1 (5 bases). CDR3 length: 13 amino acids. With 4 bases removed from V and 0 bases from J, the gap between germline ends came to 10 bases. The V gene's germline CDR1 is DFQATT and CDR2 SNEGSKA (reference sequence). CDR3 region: CSANQGSSYEQYF. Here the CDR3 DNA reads TGCAGTGCTAACCAGGGCAGCTCCTACGAGCAGTACTTC.

The CDR3 reads CASSFRTGEQYF. In nucleotides, the CDR3 is TGTGCCAGTAGTTTCCGAACTGGCGAGCAGTACTTC. The V and J genes are TRBV19 and TRBJ2-7; unclear D gene. The CDR3 totals 12 residues. CDR1 and CDR2 from the germline V gene are LNHDA and SQIVND (reference sequence). V was pared by 5 bases and J by 6 bases, with 11 bases between.

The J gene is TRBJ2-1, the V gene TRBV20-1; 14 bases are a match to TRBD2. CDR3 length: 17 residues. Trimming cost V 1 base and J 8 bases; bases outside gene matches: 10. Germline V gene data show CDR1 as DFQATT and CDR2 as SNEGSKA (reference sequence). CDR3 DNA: TGCAGTGCTAGAGGAATTGTTGGGACTAGCGGGAGTTATGAGCAGTTCTTC. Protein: CSARGIVGTSGSYEQFF.

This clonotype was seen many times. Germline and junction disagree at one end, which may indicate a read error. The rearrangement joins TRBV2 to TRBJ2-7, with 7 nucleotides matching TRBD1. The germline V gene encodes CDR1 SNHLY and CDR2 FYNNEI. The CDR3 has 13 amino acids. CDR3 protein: CASSAMGRQGIDF. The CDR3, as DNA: TGTGCCAGCAGTGCGATGGGCCGACAGGGTATAGACTTC.

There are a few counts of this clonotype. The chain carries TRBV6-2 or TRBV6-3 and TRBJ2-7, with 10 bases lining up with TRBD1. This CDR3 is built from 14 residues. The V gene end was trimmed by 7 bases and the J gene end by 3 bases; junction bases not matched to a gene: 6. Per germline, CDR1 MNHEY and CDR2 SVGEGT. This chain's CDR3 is CASIRDRGFYEQYF. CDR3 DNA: TGTGCCAGCATAAGGGACAGGGGATTCTACGAGCAGTACTTC.

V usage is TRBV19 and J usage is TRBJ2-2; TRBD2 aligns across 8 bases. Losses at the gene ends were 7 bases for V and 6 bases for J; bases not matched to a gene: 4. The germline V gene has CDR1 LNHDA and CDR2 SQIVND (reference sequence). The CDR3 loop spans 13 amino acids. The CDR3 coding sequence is TGTGCCAGTACCCTCGGGAGGGCCGGGGAGCTGTTTTTT. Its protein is CASTLGRAGELFF. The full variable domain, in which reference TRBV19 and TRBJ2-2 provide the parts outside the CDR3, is DGGITQSPKYLFRKEGQNVTLSCEQNLNHDAMYWYRQDPGQGLRLIYYSQIVNDFQKGDIAEGYSVSREKKESFPLTVTSAQKNPTAFYLCASTLGRAGELFFGEGSRLTVL.

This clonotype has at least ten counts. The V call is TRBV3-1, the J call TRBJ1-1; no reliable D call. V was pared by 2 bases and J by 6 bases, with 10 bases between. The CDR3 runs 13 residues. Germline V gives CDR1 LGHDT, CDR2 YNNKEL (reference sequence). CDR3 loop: CASSQLGSAEAFF. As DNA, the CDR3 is TGTGCCAGCAGCCAATTGGGGTCCGCTGAAGCTTTCTTT.

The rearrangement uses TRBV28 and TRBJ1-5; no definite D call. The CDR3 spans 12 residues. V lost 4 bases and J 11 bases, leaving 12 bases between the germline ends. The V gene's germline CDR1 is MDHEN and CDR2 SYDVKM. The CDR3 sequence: CASSSQLLSQHF. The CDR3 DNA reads TGTGCCAGCAGTTCCCAGTTACTGTCCCAGCATTTT.

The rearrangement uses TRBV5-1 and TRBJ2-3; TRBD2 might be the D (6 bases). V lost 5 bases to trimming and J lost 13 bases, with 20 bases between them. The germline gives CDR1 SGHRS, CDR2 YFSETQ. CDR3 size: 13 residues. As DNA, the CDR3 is TGCGCCAGCAGGAGTACCGTGGGGACGGGAGAGTATTTT. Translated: CASRSTVGTGEYF.

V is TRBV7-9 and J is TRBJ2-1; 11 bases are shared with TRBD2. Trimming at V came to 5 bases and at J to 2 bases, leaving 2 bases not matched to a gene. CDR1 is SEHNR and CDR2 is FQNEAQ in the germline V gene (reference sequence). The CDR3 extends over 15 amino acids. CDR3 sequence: CASSHSGRAYNEQFF. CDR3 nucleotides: TGTGCCAGCAGCCATAGCGGGAGGGCCTACAATGAGCAGTTCTTC.

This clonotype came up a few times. CDR3 sequence (DNA): TGTGCCAGCAGCCAAGTTCGGGCGCTAGCGGATGAGCAGTTCTTC. The encoded protein is CASSQVRALADEQFF. The V and J genes are TRBV4-2 and TRBJ2-1; 7 nucleotides agree with TRBD2. Germline CDR1 is LGHNA and CDR2 is YNFKEQ. V shed 1 base and J 8 bases; nucleotides not matched to a gene: 8. The CDR3 is 15 residues long.

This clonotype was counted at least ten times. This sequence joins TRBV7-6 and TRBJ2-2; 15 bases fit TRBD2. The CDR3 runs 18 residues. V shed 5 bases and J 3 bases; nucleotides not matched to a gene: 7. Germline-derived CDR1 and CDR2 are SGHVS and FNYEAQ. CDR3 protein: CASSPRTSGRADTGELFF. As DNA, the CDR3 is TGTGCCAGCAGCCCGCGGACTAGCGGGAGGGCCGACACCGGGGAGCTGTTTTTT. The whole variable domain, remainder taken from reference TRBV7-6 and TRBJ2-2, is GAGVSQSPRYKVTKRGQDVALRCDPISGHVSLYWYRQALGQGPEFLTYFNYEAQQDKSGLPNDRFSAERPEGSISTLTIQRTEQRDSAMYRCASSPRTSGRADTGELFFGEGSRLTVL.

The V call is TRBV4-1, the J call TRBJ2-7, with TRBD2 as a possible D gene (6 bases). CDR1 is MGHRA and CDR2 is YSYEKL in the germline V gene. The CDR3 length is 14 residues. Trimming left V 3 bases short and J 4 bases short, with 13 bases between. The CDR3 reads CASSQAGLWYEQYF. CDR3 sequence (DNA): TGCGCCAGCAGCCAGGCGGGACTGTGGTACGAGCAGTACTTC.

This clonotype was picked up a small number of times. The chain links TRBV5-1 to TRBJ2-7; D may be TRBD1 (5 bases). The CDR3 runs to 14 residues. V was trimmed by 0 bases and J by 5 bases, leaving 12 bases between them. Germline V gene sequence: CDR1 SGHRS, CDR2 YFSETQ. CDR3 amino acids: CASSLVQVGNEQYF. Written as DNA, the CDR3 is TGCGCCAGCAGCTTGGTACAGGTGGGCAACGAGCAGTACTTC.

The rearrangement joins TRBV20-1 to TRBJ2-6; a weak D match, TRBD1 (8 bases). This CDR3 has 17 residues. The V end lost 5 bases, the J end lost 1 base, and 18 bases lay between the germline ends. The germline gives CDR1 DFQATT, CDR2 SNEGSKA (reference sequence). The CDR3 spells CSAYRGRGRSGANVLTF. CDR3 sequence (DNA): TGCAGTGCTTACAGGGGGAGGGGGAGGTCTGGGGCCAACGTCCTGACTTTC.

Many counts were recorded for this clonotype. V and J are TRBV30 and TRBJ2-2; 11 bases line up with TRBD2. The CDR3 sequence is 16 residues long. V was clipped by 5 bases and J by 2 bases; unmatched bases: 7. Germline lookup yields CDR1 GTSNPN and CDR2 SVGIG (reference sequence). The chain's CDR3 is CAWGTGTSGNTGELFF. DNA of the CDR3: TGTGCCTGGGGAACTGGGACTAGCGGAAACACCGGGGAGCTGTTTTTT.

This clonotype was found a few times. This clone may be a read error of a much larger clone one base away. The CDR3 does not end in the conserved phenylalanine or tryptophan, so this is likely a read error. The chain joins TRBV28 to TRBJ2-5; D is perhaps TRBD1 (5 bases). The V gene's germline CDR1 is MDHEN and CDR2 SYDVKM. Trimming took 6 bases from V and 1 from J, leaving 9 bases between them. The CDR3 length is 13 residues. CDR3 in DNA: TGTGCCAGCAGCCGACAGCTCCAAGAGACCCAGTACTCC. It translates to CASSRQLQETQYS.

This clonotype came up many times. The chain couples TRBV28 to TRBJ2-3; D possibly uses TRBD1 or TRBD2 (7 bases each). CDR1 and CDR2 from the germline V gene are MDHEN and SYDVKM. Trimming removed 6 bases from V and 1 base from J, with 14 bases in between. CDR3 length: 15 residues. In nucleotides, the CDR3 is TGTGCCAGCAGGCCGACAGGGAGGGGCACAGATACGCAGTATTTT. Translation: CASRPTGRGTDTQYF.

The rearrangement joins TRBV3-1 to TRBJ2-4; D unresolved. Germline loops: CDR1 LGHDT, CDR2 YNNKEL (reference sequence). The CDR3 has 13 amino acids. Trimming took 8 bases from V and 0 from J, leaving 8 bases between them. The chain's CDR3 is CASGDLAKNIQYF. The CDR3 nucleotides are TGTGCCAGCGGAGACCTAGCCAAAAACATTCAGTACTTC.

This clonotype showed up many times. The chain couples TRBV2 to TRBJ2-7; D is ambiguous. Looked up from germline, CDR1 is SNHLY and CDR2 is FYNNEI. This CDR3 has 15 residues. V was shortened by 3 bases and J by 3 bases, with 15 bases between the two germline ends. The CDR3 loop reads CASSDSGFTIYEQYF. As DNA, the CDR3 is TGTGCCAGCAGTGATTCGGGTTTTACTATCTACGAGCAGTACTTC.

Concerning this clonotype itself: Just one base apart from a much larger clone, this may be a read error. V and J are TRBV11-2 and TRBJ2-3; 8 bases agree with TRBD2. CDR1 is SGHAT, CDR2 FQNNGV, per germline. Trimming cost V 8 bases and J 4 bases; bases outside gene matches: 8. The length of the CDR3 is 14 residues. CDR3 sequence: CASQAGRGSDTQYF. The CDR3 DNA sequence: TGTGCCAGCCAAGCCGGGAGGGGCTCAGATACGCAGTATTTT.

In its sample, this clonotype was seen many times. The CDR3 coding sequence is TGTGCCAGCAGGGACAGGGGGGGAGTCGGTGAAAAACTGTTTTTT. Translating it yields CASRDRGGVGEKLFF. The chain uses TRBV2 and TRBJ1-4, with 10 bases fitting TRBD1. CDR1 and CDR2 (germline): SNHLY, FYNNEI. V shed 6 bases and J 7 bases; nucleotides not matched to a gene: 8. The CDR3 runs 15 residues.

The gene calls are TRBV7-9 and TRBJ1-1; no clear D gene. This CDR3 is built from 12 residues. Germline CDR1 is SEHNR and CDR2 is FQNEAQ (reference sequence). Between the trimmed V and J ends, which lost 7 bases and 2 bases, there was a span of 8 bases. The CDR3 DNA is TGTGCCAGCACCCGTGTAAACACTGAAGCTTTCTTT. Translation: CASTRVNTEAFF.

For the CDR3, the DNA is TGTGCCAGCAGCTCGACTTCGAACACCGGGGAGCTGTTTTTT. This gives the protein CASSSTSNTGELFF. The chain is built from TRBV9 and TRBJ2-2; D ambiguous. Trimming shortened V by 4 bases and J by 0 bases, and 7 bases separated the two germline ends. The V gene's germline CDR1 is SGDLS and CDR2 YYNGEE. The CDR3 is 14 residues long.

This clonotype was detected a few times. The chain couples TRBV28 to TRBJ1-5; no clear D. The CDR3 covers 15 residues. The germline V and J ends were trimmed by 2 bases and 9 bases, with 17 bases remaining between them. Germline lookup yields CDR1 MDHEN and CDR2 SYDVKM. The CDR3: CASSLGRGLARPQHF. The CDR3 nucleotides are TGTGCCAGCAGTTTAGGCAGAGGCCTCGCAAGGCCCCAGCATTTT.